This passage covers 14 T cell receptor beta chains from one sample sequenced in a study of T cell clonotyping in hematopoietic cell transplantation. Produced via immunoSEQ multiplex PCR; TCRdb's table is partial and in-frame only. Of around 11,000 clones in the sample, approximately 51% were seen once. The sample in question was peripheral blood mononuclear cells, obtained 100 days after allogeneic stem cell transplant. These receptors originate from a female patient aged 50 to 65 who had an allogeneic stem cell transplant from an unrelated donor, so the T cells may come from the graft donor. Some clones in this sample may be carry-over from other donors' samples.

In its sample, this clone was seen a few times. This rearrangement joins TRBV7-2 to TRBJ1-1, with a tentative D call TRBD1 (6 bases). This CDR3 spans 14 amino acids. Between the trimmed V and J ends, which lost 4 bases and 0 bases, there was a span of 9 bases. CDR1 SGHTA and CDR2 FQGNSA come from the germline V gene. The CDR3: CASSYDRLNTEAFF. The DNA for the CDR3 is TGTGCCAGCAGCTATGACAGGCTGAACACTGAAGCTTTCTTT.

CDR3 residues: CASGEEDQPQHF. CDR3 coding DNA: TGTGCCAGCGGAGAAGAGGATCAGCCCCAGCATTTT. The gene calls are TRBV28 and TRBJ1-5, with D unresolved. V shed 8 bases and J shed 5 bases, with 10 bases lying between them. The CDR3 loop spans 12 amino acids. Germline CDR1 and CDR2: MDHEN and SYDVKM.

V usage is TRBV4-2 and J usage is TRBJ2-5; D is possibly TRBD2 (5 bases). Trimming removed 0 bases from V and 5 bases from J, with 13 bases in between. The CDR3 runs 15 residues. Germline CDR1 and CDR2: LGHNA and YNFKEQ. The CDR3 here is CASSQDPRGWETQYF. The CDR3 DNA is TGTGCCAGCAGCCAAGATCCTCGGGGATGGGAGACCCAGTACTTC.

The gene calls are TRBV4-1 and TRBJ1-2; D may be TRBD1 (5 bases). CDR1 and CDR2 (germline): MGHRA, YSYEKL. V was shortened by 5 bases and J by 8 bases, with 15 bases between the two germline ends. The CDR3 is made up of 13 amino acids. The CDR3 nucleotides read TGCGCCAGCAGCAGGGAAGGGGTGGGAGGCTACACCTTC. Protein: CASSREGVGGYTF.

V is TRBV30 and J is TRBJ1-3; 7 nucleotides line up with TRBD1. The germline gives CDR1 GTSNPN, CDR2 SVGIG (reference sequence). V dropped 4 bases and J dropped 1; count of bases not matched to a gene: 4. The CDR3 totals 14 residues. CDR3 in amino acids: CAWTTGVSGNTIYF. In nucleotides, the CDR3 is TGTGCCTGGACCACAGGGGTGTCTGGAAACACCATATATTTT.

The V and J genes are TRBV14 and TRBJ2-3, with TRBD2 identical over 11 bases. The CDR3 is 19 residues long. The junction had 16 bases not matched to a gene; V was cut back by 4 bases and J by 4 bases. Germline CDR1 SGHDN, CDR2 FVKESK. CDR3 in amino acids: CASSPTNYRLAGFADTQYF. As DNA, the CDR3 is TGTGCCAGCAGCCCGACCAACTATCGACTAGCGGGATTCGCAGATACGCAGTATTTT. Together with reference TRBV14 and TRBJ2-3, the CDR3 gives the full variable domain: EAGVTQFPSHSVIEKGQTVTLRCDPISGHDNLYWYRRVMGKEIKFLLHFVKESKQDESGMPNNRFLAERTGGTYSTLKVQPAELEDSGVYFCASSPTNYRLAGFADTQYFGPGTRLTVL.

V usage is TRBV4-1 and J usage is TRBJ1-5, with a weak D call TRBD1 (6 bases). Trimming left V 0 bases short and J 5 bases short, with 8 bases between. This CDR3 is built from 14 residues. Germline V lookup: CDR1 MGHRA, CDR2 YSYEKL. The CDR3 reads CASSQEGADQPQHF. In nucleotides, the CDR3 is TGCGCCAGCAGCCAAGAGGGGGCCGATCAGCCCCAGCATTTT.

This chain links TRBV30 with TRBJ1-1; D uncertain. The CDR3 totals 13 residues. Germline values: CDR1 GTSNPN, CDR2 SVGIG (reference sequence). V was trimmed by 0 bases and J by 3 bases, leaving 8 bases between them. The DNA for the CDR3 is TGTGCCTGGAGTGTGAGGACCGACACTGAAGCTTTCTTT. Translated: CAWSVRTDTEAFF.

This chain connects TRBV4-2 to TRBJ2-7; 11 bases are shared with TRBD2. The CDR3 has 16 residues. Germline values: CDR1 LGHNA, CDR2 YNFKEQ. Trimming removed 4 bases from V and 3 bases from J; junction bases left unmatched: 8. CDR3 nucleotide sequence: TGTGCCAGCAGCCCAACTCTGGGGACTAGCGGCTACGAGCAGTACTTC. Translating gives CASSPTLGTSGYEQYF.

Within the sample, this clone is medium-sized. The chain carries TRBV9 and TRBJ2-7; 7 bases fit TRBD2. The CDR3 spans 14 residues. CDR1 is SGDLS, CDR2 YYNGEE, per germline. Trimming cost V 2 bases and J 5 bases; bases outside gene matches: 7. The CDR3 DNA follows: TGTGCCAGCAGCGTTTCGGGCGGGAGCCACGAGCAGTACTTC. It translates to CASSVSGGSHEQYF.

This clone was detected only a few times. The J gene is TRBJ2-7, the V gene TRBV30; TRBD1 matches at 10 bases. CDR1 and CDR2 (germline): GTSNPN, SVGIG (reference sequence). This CDR3 spans 17 amino acids. With V trimmed by 1 base and J by 3 bases, 12 bases remained unmatched. The CDR3 nucleotides read TGTGCCTGGAGTGGAACAACGGTCGGGACAGGGGTCTACGAGCAGTACTTC. It is translated as CAWSGTTVGTGVYEQYF.

CDR3 coding DNA: TGTGCCAGCAGAACCCGGGGGAATGGCTACACCTTC. Its protein is CASRTRGNGYTF. The chain uses TRBV6-5 and TRBJ1-2; the D gene is possibly TRBD1 (5 bases). V was cut by 6 bases and J by 6 bases, with 11 bases left in between. Germline V gene data show CDR1 as MNHEY and CDR2 as SVGAGI. The CDR3 sequence is 12 residues long.

This clone was detected a few times. The V and J genes are TRBV6-1 and TRBJ2-1; 10 positions agree with TRBD1. J lost 4 bases, V lost 3 bases, and 6 bases had no gene match. The CDR3 is made up of 16 amino acids. CDR1 and CDR2 from the germline V gene are MNHNS and SASEGT. In DNA form, the CDR3 reads TGTGCCAGCAGTGAGGGCTGGGGACAGGGGTACAATGAGCAGTTCTTC. This translates into CASSEGWGQGYNEQFF.

The V call is TRBV9, the J call TRBJ1-2; no definite D call. The CDR3 consists of 13 residues. V was shortened by 0 bases and J by 4 bases, with 7 bases between the two germline ends. The germline V gene has CDR1 SGDLS and CDR2 YYNGEE. This CDR3 reads CASSVDGSYGYTF. The CDR3 DNA is TGTGCCAGCAGCGTAGACGGAAGCTATGGCTACACCTTC.